A selection of T cell receptor beta chains follows, all from one sample in a study of blood T cell repertoires in COVID-19. Some clones are missing from TCRdb's copy, which holds only in-frame ones; the method was immunoSEQ multiplex PCR. The profile shows approximately 120,000 clones, approximately 85% of them singletons. The specimen was peripheral blood. Receptors originate from a woman older than 75 with COVID-19, enrolled during active disease. The CDR3 runs from the conserved cysteine through the conserved F or W. The D gene is left open where the match is weak. Size tells how often a clone was seen (once, few, many) or the class of an expanded clone, and some rows leave it out.

j_gene,v_gene,d_gene,abundance,CDR3nt,CDR3aa
TRBJ2-3,TRBV14,TRBD2,.,TGTGCCAGCAGCCAAGTTGTTGGACTAGCGGGTGTCACAGATACGCAGTATTTT,CASSQVVGLAGVTDTQYF
TRBJ1-4,TRBV24-1,TRBD1,.,TGTGCCACCGGAGAGGGGACAGGGATTGAAGAAAAACTGTTTTTT,CATGEGTGIEEKLFF
TRBJ2-1,TRBV24-1,TRBD2,.,TGTGCCACCAGTGATGGGACTAGCGGGATTTACAATGAGCAGTTCTTC,CATSDGTSGIYNEQFF
TRBJ2-7,TRBV28,TRBD2,once,TGTGCCAGTAAGCGGGGACTAGCTATATACGAGCAGTACTTC,CASKRGLAIYEQYF
TRBJ2-2,TRBV11-2,TRBD1,.,TGTGCCAGCAGCTTCCGGACAGGGGCCGGGGCCGGGGAGCTGTTTTTT,CASSFRTGAGAGELFF
TRBJ1-5,TRBV27,TRBD1,.,TGTGCCAGCAGTGGGACAGGGGGCCGTCAGCCCCAGCATTTT,CASSGTGGRQPQHF
TRBJ1-2,TRBV18,.,.,TGTGCCAGCTCACCAACGACAGTTAACTATGGCTACACCTTC,CASSPTTVNYGYTF
TRBJ2-2,TRBV19,.,once,TGTGCCAGTAGTATTGGGGGGGCGCACACCGGGGAGCTGTTTTTT,CASSIGGAHTGELFF
TRBJ2-1,TRBV27,.,.,TGTGCCAGCAGTTTGCTACAGGGTGGAAATGAGCAGTTCTTC,CASSLLQGGNEQFF
TRBJ2-5,TRBV5-1,.,.,TGCGCCAGCAGTTCCATCTCGGGACATAGAATGGGAGAGACCCAGTACTTC,CASSSISGHRMGETQYF
TRBJ2-3,TRBV25-1,.,.,TGTGCCAGCTCAAATATTGGTGGAGCAAGCACAGATACGCAGTATTTT,CASSNIGGASTDTQYF
TRBJ2-7,TRBV24-1,.,.,TGTGCCACCAGTGACGGACTCTACGAGCAGTACTTC,CATSDGLYEQYF
TRBJ2-2,TRBV4-3,TRBD2,.,TGCGCCAGCAGCCACGAACTAGCGGGAGGGCCGACCGGGGAGCTGTTTTTT,CASSHELAGGPTGELFF
TRBJ1-1,TRBV12-5,.,.,TGTGCTAGTGGTTTGTCTGGGAGCGCTGAAGCTTTCTTT,CASGLSGSAEAFF
TRBJ1-2,TRBV29-1,.,.,TGCAGCGTTGAAGGGGCCGATGGCTACACCTTC,CSVEGADGYTF
TRBJ2-2,TRBV18,TRBD2,.,TGTGCCAGCTCACCGGGACTAACGAACACCGGGGAGCTGTTTTTT,CASSPGLTNTGELFF
TRBJ1-5,TRBV28,.,few,TGTGCCAGCAGCGGGGGAGTAGGAAATCAGCCCCAGCATTTT,CASSGGVGNQPQHF
TRBJ2-1,TRBV27,TRBD2,few,TGTGCCAGCAGCCGCGGACTAGCGGGAGCTTCCTACAATGAGCAGTTCTTC,CASSRGLAGASYNEQFF
TRBJ1-3,TRBV6-1,.,.,TGTGCCAGCAGTACTCCTGGAGGCTTGAGAAACACCATATATTTT,CASSTPGGLRNTIYF
TRBJ2-1,TRBV6-2/TRBV6-3,.,few,TGTGCCAGCAGCAGACCAAACAACCTTCGGGAGACTGAGCAGTTCTTC,CASSRPNNLRETEQFF
TRBJ2-1,TRBV7-6,.,.,TGTGCCAGCAGCTTAGGTCTTCCCGGCAATGAGCAGTTCTTC,CASSLGLPGNEQFF
TRBJ2-7,TRBV21-1,.,once,TGTGCCAGCTACGGGCCTAGCGGGAGGTACCGTTACGACGAGCAGTACTTC,CASYGPSGRYRYDEQYF
TRBJ1-5,TRBV6-2/TRBV6-3,.,.,TGTGCCAGCAGTTATGTAGAAAATCAGCCCCAGCATTTT,CASSYVENQPQHF
TRBJ2-7,TRBV28,.,.,TGTGCCAGCAGTTTCAAGGGGTGGTCCTACGAGCAGTACTTC,CASSFKGWSYEQYF
TRBJ1-1,TRBV5-1,TRBD1,.,TGCGCCAGCAGCTTGGTAACCCAAAATCACAGGGGGCCCACTGAAGCTTTCTTT,CASSLVTQNHRGPTEAFF
TRBJ2-3,TRBV9,.,.,TGTGCCAGCAGCGCCCCGGAGAATACGCAGTATTTT,CASSAPENTQYF
TRBJ2-7,TRBV11-2,.,.,TGTGCCAGCAGTCGAGACGGGAACGGCTACGAGCAGTACTTC,CASSRDGNGYEQYF
TRBJ1-3,TRBV7-2,.,once,TGTGCCAGCAGCTCTGGGGCCTCTGGAAACACCATATATTTT,CASSSGASGNTIYF
TRBJ2-7,TRBV2,.,.,TGTGCCAGCAGATACGGCGGGGCACACTCCTACGAGCAGTACTTC,CASRYGGAHSYEQYF
TRBJ2-7,TRBV6-5,.,.,TGTGCCAGCAAGTCCGCGGGCTCCTGGGAGTACTTC,CASKSAGSWEYF
TRBJ2-1,TRBV5-4,.,.,TGTGCCAGCAGCCCCCTAGCGCTGGGCCATGAGCAGTTCTTC,CASSPLALGHEQFF
TRBJ1-1,TRBV19,.,.,TGTGCCAGTAGTTACGTTATTCGGGGCACTGAAGCTTTCTTT,CASSYVIRGTEAFF
TRBJ2-1,TRBV7-3,.,.,TGTGCCAGCAGCTACCGGGCCGCAGGGCCGGATGAGCAGTTCTTC,CASSYRAAGPDEQFF
TRBJ1-6,TRBV5-4,.,.,TGTGCCAGCAGCTTGAATAGTCGTAATTCACCCCTCCACTTT,CASSLNSRNSPLHF
TRBJ2-1,TRBV5-1,TRBD2,.,TGCGCCAGCAGCCAACTAGCGGAGCAGTTCTTC,CASSQLAEQFF
TRBJ2-5,TRBV5-1,.,.,TGCGCCAGCAGCTCGACAGGCTCAGAGACCCAGTACTTC,CASSSTGSETQYF
TRBJ1-1,TRBV19,TRBD1,.,TGTGCCAGTAGTATTCACAGGGGGGAACCTAACAAGAACACTGAAGCTTTCTTT,CASSIHRGEPNKNTEAFF
TRBJ2-1,TRBV4-3,.,.,TGCGCCAGCAGCCAAGATAGACTCTCAAATGAGCAGTTCTTC,CASSQDRLSNEQFF
TRBJ1-5,TRBV19,.,.,TGTGCCAGTAGTGGCCAGGCCAGCAATCAGCCCCAGCATTTT,CASSGQASNQPQHF
TRBJ2-7,TRBV18,.,.,TGTGCCAGCTCACCAATAGGACAGAGGGGCTACGAGCAGTACTTC,CASSPIGQRGYEQYF
TRBJ1-6,TRBV10-3,.,.,TGTGCCTCCTTAGGGGAGGGAGAGTCACCCCTCCACTTT,CASLGEGESPLHF
TRBJ2-7,TRBV10-3,TRBD2,.,TGTGCCATCAGTGTGGCGGGAGCGACCTACGAGCAGTACTTC,CAISVAGATYEQYF
TRBJ2-7,TRBV6-6,TRBD2,.,TGTGCCAGCACGCGGGAGGCCCGACTCTACGAGCAGTACTTC,CASTREARLYEQYF
TRBJ2-3,TRBV5-8,.,.,TGTGCCAGCACCTACCTCACAGATACGCAGTATTTT,CASTYLTDTQYF
TRBJ1-6,TRBV14,.,.,TGTGCCAGCAGCCAAGAAGGAGGGTATAATTCACCCCTCCACTTT,CASSQEGGYNSPLHF
TRBJ2-1,TRBV6-2/TRBV6-3,TRBD2,.,TGTGCCAGCAGCAACGGACTAGCGGGAGGGTACAATGAGCAGTTCTTC,CASSNGLAGGYNEQFF
TRBJ2-3,TRBV21-1,.,once,TGTGCCAGCAGCAAGGAAGCGGGAGGGCCTCTGACAGATACGCAGTATTTT,CASSKEAGGPLTDTQYF
TRBJ2-3,TRBV3-1/TRBV3-2,TRBD2,.,TGTGCCAGCAGCCAAGATCTCAGCGGGACTACAGATACGCAGTATTTT,CASSQDLSGTTDTQYF
TRBJ1-6,TRBV7-2,TRBD1,few,TGTGCCAGCAGCCCCCGGAACAGGGGCTCACCCCTCCACTTT,CASSPRNRGSPLHF
TRBJ2-7,TRBV7-2,TRBD2,.,TGTGCCAGCAGCCCCTCGGGGGGCTACGAGCAGTACTTC,CASSPSGGYEQYF
TRBJ1-2,TRBV2,.,once,TGTGCCAGCAGTGAAGGAGGATATGGCTACACCTTC,CASSEGGYGYTF
TRBJ1-2,TRBV4-3,TRBD1,.,TGCGCCAGCAGCCAATCCTTGACAGGGCTTAATGGCTACACCTTC,CASSQSLTGLNGYTF
TRBJ1-5,TRBV12-3/TRBV12-4,.,.,TGTGCCAGCAGTTACACAGGGATACAGCCCCAGCATTTT,CASSYTGIQPQHF
TRBJ2-3,TRBV2,TRBD2,.,TGTGCCAGCATCCCGACTAGCGGCCCGACGGATTACACAGATACGCAGTATTTT,CASIPTSGPTDYTDTQYF
TRBJ2-1,TRBV12-3/TRBV12-4,.,.,TGTGCCAGCATCATATCCGGGGTAAATGAGCAGTTCTTC,CASIISGVNEQFF
TRBJ1-5,TRBV6-5,.,.,TGTGCCAGCAAACAAGACTACAATCAGCCCCAGCATTTT,CASKQDYNQPQHF
TRBJ1-2,TRBV14,.,once,TGTGCCAGCAGCCCAGGGCAGAGCTATGGCTACACCTTC,CASSPGQSYGYTF
TRBJ2-2,TRBV3-1/TRBV3-2,.,.,TGTGCCAGCAGTTGGGGGGGCGACACCGGGGAGCTGTTTTTT,CASSWGGDTGELFF